This T cell receptor (beta chain) was documented in a study of T cell clusters in autoimmune cytopenias (dated by TCRdb to the late 2010s). For context, the study as a whole: A mean age of about 53 years and a median age of roughly 59 years were recorded for the healthy donor controls, of whom about half of the roughly 40 were female. A median TRB sequencing depth of 50,000 or so reads per sample was reached, and a median of roughly 2,300 distinct TRB clonotypes per sample was obtained. Alongside healthy, CLL and autoimmune hepatitis controls, autoimmune cytopenia patients had their peripheral blood TRB and IGH repertoires sequenced at active disease and again during treatment follow-up. The study was designed to test whether a disease-specific immune repertoire signature usable as a blood-based biomarker is carried by autoimmune cytopenia patients. For primary cytopenia, the controls were about 26 age-matched healthy donors, and for secondary cytopenia, the controls were around 14 age-matched CLL patients. Autoimmune hepatitis repertoires were compared against about two dozen age- and sex-matched healthy donors. Study-level results and caveats: TRB repertoire shifts, with less even repertoires in secondary cytopenia and CLL, mostly reflected lymphoma bias rather than autoimmunity. In the comparison of secondary cytopenia with CLL, no cluster-lack signature showed up, apparently because the dominant lymphoma-associated repertoire masked the signature. GLIPH suggested that primary autoimmune cytopenia patients lacked physiological T cell clusters: 45 to 55 clusters were exclusive to healthy donors versus fewer than 20 exclusive to patients. Healthy donors had almost three times as many exclusive TRB clusters as active autoimmune hepatitis patients, a finding consistent with an autoimmunity-wide signature. The T cell clusters were only ever defined in silico, so experimental validation of their functional role was still needed.

Per sample, approximately 230 ng of peripheral blood genomic DNA, 30,000 to 40,000 genome equivalents, was used for TRB amplification. Comments on this clonotype: There is no known antigen for this receptor.

Multiplex PCR with a touch-down protocol amplified TRB rearrangements, with the TRB-A and TRB-B primer pools combined in a single tube. Two consecutive PCR reactions with Phusion HS II polymerase added Illumina adapters and sample indices to the amplicons. After gel purification with the NucleoSpin Gel and PCR Clean-up kit, the amplicons were quantified by Qubit and checked for quality on an Agilent 2100 Bioanalyzer. Libraries were sequenced on an Illumina MiSeq using 600-cycle, single-indexed, paired-end runs. The original methods were these. MiXCR version 2.1.12 with the default MiXCR reference library was used to align and assemble TRB reads. A clone was defined by each unique CDR3 nucleotide sequence, and the analysis included only productive sequences supported by at least two reads. Repertoire diversity was assessed by alpha-parameterized diversity profiles (alpha 0 to 5), including Shannon (alpha 1) and Simpson (alpha 2) indices, computed with an R script. The tcR package was used to compute combinatorial TRB VJ usage, and cohorts were compared on this usage by principal component analysis with ade4. TCRbeta CDR3s were clustered with GLIPH on cohort pairs matched by age and read depth, and cluster frequencies were compared by Wilcoxon test. TCRdb reprocessed the reads; each CDR3 protein sequence makes one entry, and DNA is unavailable. For this entry, the V and J calls and clone size follow TCRdb and not the study's own pipeline. The sample table includes some 15,000 distinct CDR3 sequences. In total, the top ten clones hold roughly 3.6% of the sample.

Separately, the same data were catalogued under a study of T cell repertoires in aging, cancer and after chemotherapy. As that second study puts it: Six donor age groups were covered, ranging from 30 or younger up to 70 or older, and each group contained at least three individuals. Control TCR repertoires from healthy donors were recorded across several months to years, and re-sampling revealed clear clonal overlap. In total, the full dataset held some 8.2 million TCR reads. Untreated patients with hematological or solid cancers showed significantly lower blood TCR diversity and higher clonality than age-matched healthy donors. In healthy donors, the decline in TCR diversity with age was mainly explained by loss of richness, whereas in cancer patients loss of evenness was also found to contribute. In both cancer cohorts, the median generation probability rose over the chemotherapy interval, which suggests that the repertoire was reconstituted through rebound thymic output. The authors noted that the repertoire data do not allow conclusions about immunological memory after chemotherapy. The study profiled peripheral blood TCR beta repertoires from healthy donors and cancer patients to examine immunoaging and T cell reconstitution after chemotherapy. The cohort comprised 200 to 250 cancer patients, roughly 90 with hematological and fewer than 140 with solid cancers, plus 95 healthy donors as a reference group. MiXCR versions 2.12 and 3.0.5 were used to process TRB sequences. Repertoire metrics included Shannon diversity, evenness, clonality (one minus evenness), and alpha-parameterized diversity profiles from alpha 0 to 5. Generation probabilities of clones in paired pre- and post-chemotherapy samples were computed with the IGoR algorithm.

The sample taken for sequencing was peripheral blood. This TCR derives from a human donor in good health.

CDR3 loop: CASRGYSGNTIYF. The chain joins TRBV27 to TRBJ1-3. CDR1 and CDR2 are read off the germline V gene (reference sequence) as MNHEY and SMNVEV. From the cysteine up to the phenylalanine, the CDR3 has a length of 13 residues. DNA for this receptor is not on file.